Listed here is a single T cell receptor (beta chain). Some clones are missing from TCRdb's copy, which holds only in-frame ones; the method was immunoSEQ multiplex PCR. The repertoire has 500,000 to 600,000 clones, around nine tenths of them found once; the top ten carry under 8.5%. CDR3 length: 12 residues. Germline V gene lookup returns CDR1 SQVTM and CDR2 ANQGSEA. V was trimmed by 6 bases and J by 7 bases, leaving 12 bases between them. The sample is drawn from a study of blood T cell repertoires in COVID-19. In Seattle, patients joined the study during active infection and were tracked longitudinally.

The clonotype comes from a woman between 45 and 65 years old with COVID-19, enrolled during active disease. This chain joins TRBV29-1 and TRBJ2-2, with a weak D call TRBD2 (6 bases). Input material: peripheral blood. CDR3 in amino acids: CSVQLRDGELFF. The CDR3 region has the DNA TGCAGCGTCCAGCTGCGGGACGGGGAGCTGTTTTTT.